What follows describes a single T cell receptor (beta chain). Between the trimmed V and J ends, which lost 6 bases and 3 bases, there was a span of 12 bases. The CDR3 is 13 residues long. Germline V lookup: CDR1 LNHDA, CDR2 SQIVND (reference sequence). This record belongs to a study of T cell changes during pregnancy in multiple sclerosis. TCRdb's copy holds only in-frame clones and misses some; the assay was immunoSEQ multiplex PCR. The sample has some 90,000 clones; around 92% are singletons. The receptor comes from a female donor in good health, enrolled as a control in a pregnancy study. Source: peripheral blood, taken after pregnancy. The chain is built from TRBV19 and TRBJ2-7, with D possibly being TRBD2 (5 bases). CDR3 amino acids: CASSPGISYEQYF. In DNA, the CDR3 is TGTGCCAGTAGCCCCGGGATCAGCTACGAGCAGTACTTC.